The 25 T cell receptor beta chains reported below all come from one sample, sequenced in a study of response to subunit inactivated influenza vaccine. TCRdb analysed the RT-PCR reads with MiXCR anew, one entry per CDR3 protein. The table lists hundreds of thousands of distinct CDR3 sequences, around 10% of them singletons, with 9.5% to 12% in the top ten. The same data also contributed to another study, on T cells expressing NK-cell markers. That investigation notes: It was by 5'RACE template switching with UMIs that TCR beta cDNA was made.

This material consisted of PBMCs from blood, taken on the day of vaccination. The receptors derive from a man over 45 who received an inactivated influenza vaccine.

This sequence joins TRBV6-2 or TRBV6-3 and TRBJ2-7; 7 bases are a match to TRBD1. This CDR3 is 14 amino acids long. V lost 6 bases to trimming and J lost 4 bases; unmatched junction nucleotides: 9. Looked up from germline, CDR1 is MNHEY and CDR2 is SVGEGT. The CDR3 here is CASSRTGVFYEQYF. CDR3 bases: TGTGCCAGCAGCAGGACAGGCGTTTTTTACGAGCAGTACTTC.

In its sample, this clonotype was seen many times. The chain uses TRBV5-1 and TRBJ2-7; D remains unclear. CDR1 is SGHRS, CDR2 YFSETQ, per germline. The V gene lost 4 bases and the J gene lost 3 bases, with 8 bases spanning the gap. The CDR3 runs 12 residues. CDR3 in DNA: TGCGCCAGCAGCAGGGCGGACTACGAGCAGTACTTC. This codes for CASSRADYEQYF.

This clonotype appeared many times. This chain uses TRBV4-3 with TRBJ2-1; TRBD2 matches at 12 bases. The trim removed 4 bases at V and 6 bases at J, leaving 1 base unmatched. Germline assignment: CDR1 LGHNA and CDR2 YSLEER. This CDR3 comprises 14 residues. The CDR3 is CASSPLAGGNEQFF. The CDR3 DNA follows: TGCGCCAGCAGCCCACTAGCGGGAGGCAATGAGCAGTTCTTC.

The chain recombines TRBV11-2 with TRBJ2-1, with 12 bases that match TRBD2. Trimming took 4 bases from V and 8 from J; bases not matched to a gene: 6. There are 15 residues in the CDR3. In germline, CDR1 is SGHAT, CDR2 FQNNGV. As DNA, the CDR3 is TGTGCCAGCAGCTCCGGGACTAGCGGGTTCTATGAGCAGTTCTTC. Encoded protein: CASSSGTSGFYEQFF.

This clonotype was seen more than once but under ten times. The chain joins TRBV23-1 to TRBJ2-5; TRBD1 aligns across 8 bases. TRBV23-1 is placed among ORFs of uncertain function. V lost 4 bases to trimming and J lost 2 bases; unmatched junction nucleotides: 18. This CDR3 is 19 amino acids long. CDR3 loop: CASSPRNQKDREVQETQYF. CDR3 in DNA: TGCGCCAGCAGTCCCCGAAACCAAAAGGACAGGGAGGTTCAAGAGACCCAGTACTTC.

This rearrangement joins TRBV28 to TRBJ1-3, with TRBD1 matching over 10 bases. Germline loops: CDR1 MDHEN, CDR2 SYDVKM. J gave up 4 bases and V 7 bases, and 13 bases lay outside the gene matches. This CDR3 contains 17 residues. CDR3 sequence: CASTLPAGQGSGNTIYF. In nucleotides, the CDR3 is TGTGCCAGCACCCTACCCGCGGGACAGGGGTCAGGAAACACCATATATTTT.

The chain joins TRBV5-1 to TRBJ2-7; TRBD2 agrees at 8 bases. The germline V gene encodes CDR1 SGHRS and CDR2 YFSETQ. V was pared by 6 bases and J by 0 bases, with 14 bases of the junction left unmatched. The CDR3 is made up of 17 amino acids. The CDR3 DNA follows: TGCGCCAGCACCCCGGGAAGCGGGGGACCCAGCTCCTACGAGCAGTACTTC. Translating gives CASTPGSGGPSSYEQYF.

The V call is TRBV10-3, the J call TRBJ2-5; D is undetermined. The V gene lost 0 bases and the J gene lost 0 bases, with 11 bases spanning the gap. Germline V gives CDR1 ENHRY, CDR2 SYGVKD. The CDR3 length is 16 residues. The CDR3 sequence: CAISESLGAYQETQYF. The CDR3 DNA is TGTGCCATCAGTGAGTCGTTGGGCGCCTACCAAGAGACCCAGTACTTC.

This clonotype has a handful of counts. V and J are TRBV6-1 and TRBJ1-1; D not resolved. Trimming took off 1 base at V and 4 bases at J, with 7 bases between the two ends. CDR3 length: 13 residues. From germline, CDR1 is MNHNS and CDR2 SASEGT. CDR3 sequence reads: CASSEVRPTEAFF. In DNA, the CDR3 is TGTGCCAGCAGTGAAGTACGGCCCACTGAAGCTTTCTTT.

The chain is built from TRBV20-1 and TRBJ1-1; D perhaps matches TRBD1 (5 bases). Germline-derived CDR1 and CDR2 are DFQATT and SNEGSKA (reference sequence). The CDR3 is 12 amino acids. Between the trimmed V and J ends, which lost 3 bases and 7 bases, there was a span of 12 bases. The CDR3: CSASIDRSEAFF. The CDR3, as DNA: TGCAGTGCTAGCATCGACAGAAGTGAAGCTTTCTTT.

The chain uses TRBV11-2 and TRBJ2-3, with D perhaps given as TRBD1 or TRBD2 (5 bases each). Germline V lookup: CDR1 SGHAT, CDR2 FQNNGV. The germline V and J ends were trimmed by 6 bases and 7 bases, with 14 bases remaining between them. The CDR3 covers 13 residues. For the CDR3, the DNA is TGTGCCAGCAGACGGGGACCCTCATATACGCAGTATTTT. It encodes CASRRGPSYTQYF.

This chain uses TRBV20-1 with TRBJ2-1, with TRBD2 identical over 9 bases. Per germline, CDR1 DFQATT and CDR2 SNEGSKA (reference sequence). The junction had 11 bases not matched to a gene; V was cut back by 0 bases and J by 5 bases. The CDR3 has 17 residues. Written as DNA, the CDR3 is TGCAGTGCTAGAGATCCGATTGGCGGGGGGGACCACAATGAGCAGTTCTTC. Translation: CSARDPIGGGDHNEQFF.

This clonotype showed up just a few times. J is TRBJ2-7 and V is TRBV5-6; 11 positions match TRBD2. The CDR3 covers 16 residues. Germline CDR1 is SGHDT and CDR2 is YYEEEE. V lost 2 bases, J lost 0 bases, and 4 bases stayed unmatched. CDR3: CASSLGTSGSSYEQYF. The CDR3 coding sequence is TGTGCCAGCAGCTTAGGGACTAGCGGTAGCTCCTACGAGCAGTACTTC.

This clonotype appeared a few times. The V call is TRBV12-3 or TRBV12-4, the J call TRBJ2-5; TRBD1 matches at 7 bases. This CDR3 comprises 17 residues. The trim removed 6 bases at V and 3 bases at J, leaving 16 bases unmatched. As DNA, the CDR3 is TGTGCCAGCAGCCCCGAGTTCGTAACAGGGGACAAAGAGACCCAGTACTTC. This encodes CASSPEFVTGDKETQYF.

This clonotype has a handful of counts. The V and J genes are TRBV6-2 or TRBV6-3 and TRBJ2-4; D unresolved. Germline assignment: CDR1 MNHEY and CDR2 SVGEGT. The CDR3 consists of 15 residues. Between the trimmed V and J ends, which lost 2 bases and 4 bases, there was a span of 12 bases. The CDR3 nucleotides are TGTGCCAGCAGTTACCGGCAGCCCAAGAAAAACATTCAGTACTTC. It is translated as CASSYRQPKKNIQYF.

Points on this clonotype: The junction departs from the called germline gene at one end, perhaps through a read error. This rearrangement joins TRBV27 to TRBJ2-1, with D possibly TRBD2 on 6 matching bases. Germline V gene data show CDR1 as MNHEY and CDR2 as SMNVEV (reference sequence). This CDR3 has 12 amino acids. CDR3 DNA sequence: TGTGCCAGCAGACCGGGGGAAGGAGGCAAGGTCTTC. Translated: CASRPGEGGKVF.

V and J are TRBV7-8 and TRBJ2-7; D is perhaps TRBD2 (6 bases). V gave up 7 bases and J gave up 3 bases, with 16 bases separating them. The CDR3 contains 14 residues. Germline loops: CDR1 SGHVS, CDR2 FQNEAQ. CDR3 region: CASTPGTFLYEQYF. The CDR3 DNA follows: TGTGCCAGCACCCCCGGGACTTTTCTCTACGAGCAGTACTTC.

The chain links TRBV3-1 to TRBJ2-1, with 7 bases that match TRBD1. Germline assignment: CDR1 LGHDT and CDR2 YNNKEL (reference sequence). The CDR3 has 14 amino acids. After removal of 4 bases from V and 7 bases from J, the junction contained 7 bases not matched to a gene. CDR3 nucleotides: TGTGCCAGCAGCCCCTGGGACAGTTTGAATGAGCAGTTCTTC. Its translation is CASSPWDSLNEQFF.

This clonotype has at least ten counts. This chain connects TRBV20-1 to TRBJ2-7; D remains ambiguous. Germline loops: CDR1 DFQATT, CDR2 SNEGSKA (reference sequence). V lost 0 bases to trimming and J lost 1 base, with 4 bases between them. The CDR3 has 12 residues. The DNA for the CDR3 is TGCAGTGCTAGAGACAGGTCCTACGAGCAGTACTTC. Translating gives CSARDRSYEQYF.

The chain recombines TRBV7-2 with TRBJ1-2; D perhaps matches TRBD1 (6 bases). V lost 5 bases, J lost 4 bases, and 14 bases lay in between. This CDR3 region has 14 residues. CDR1 and CDR2 (germline): SGHTA, FQGNSA. CDR3 protein: CASSPTGVGYGYTF. The CDR3 DNA follows: TGTGCCAGCAGCCCGACAGGAGTCGGCTATGGCTACACCTTC.

This rearrangement joins TRBV20-1 to TRBJ2-3, with D uncertain. The CDR3 is 12 amino acids. Germline loops: CDR1 DFQATT, CDR2 SNEGSKA (reference sequence). The germline V and J ends were trimmed by 4 bases and 5 bases, with 10 bases remaining between them. The CDR3 loop is CSAIYPGDTQYF. The CDR3 nucleotides are TGCAGTGCTATCTACCCAGGAGATACGCAGTATTTT.

The chain links TRBV20-1 to TRBJ2-1, with D perhaps matching TRBD2 (5 bases). Looked up from germline, CDR1 is DFQATT and CDR2 is SNEGSKA (reference sequence). The CDR3 is 15 amino acids. V was shortened by 1 base and J by 0 bases, with 10 bases between the two germline ends. CDR3 amino acids: CSARGLANSYNEQFF. The CDR3 nucleotides are TGCAGTGCTAGAGGGCTAGCCAACTCCTACAATGAGCAGTTCTTC.

This clonotype was observed a handful of times. V gene TRBV7-8 combines with J gene TRBJ2-5, with D perhaps TRBD1 (8 bases). Germline V gene data show CDR1 as SGHVS and CDR2 as FQNEAQ. V lost 4 bases, J lost 4 bases, and 19 bases lay in between. CDR3 length: 16 amino acids. This CDR3 is CASSSLRTGRGETQYF. CDR3 bases: TGTGCCAGCAGCTCCCTTCGGACAGGGAGGGGAGAGACCCAGTACTTC.

The chain carries TRBV12-3 or TRBV12-4 and TRBJ1-4; TRBD1 agrees at 9 bases. V lost 6 bases to trimming and J lost 5 bases; unmatched junction nucleotides: 4. The CDR3 has 14 amino acids. CDR3 DNA sequence: TGTGCCAGCAGACTCACAGGGGGCAATGAAAAACTGTTTTTT. Its protein is CASRLTGGNEKLFF.

The sample holds a few counts of this clonotype. V usage is TRBV14 and J usage is TRBJ2-3; 10 bases agree with TRBD1. V shed 4 bases, J shed 1 base, and the junction held 8 bases outside the gene matches. Per germline, CDR1 SGHDN and CDR2 FVKESK. CDR3 length: 17 amino acids. CDR3: CASSRPSTGGRTDTQYF. CDR3 coding DNA: TGTGCCAGCAGCCGACCCTCGACAGGGGGCCGCACAGATACGCAGTATTTT.